The 6 T cell receptor beta chains below were found in one sample sequenced in a study of molecular identifiers for immune sequencing clone quantification. TCRdb re-called the PCR reads with MiXCR, one entry per CDR3 protein. Seen here are 400,000 to 600,000 distinct CDR3 sequences, over 20% observed once, and the top ten hold around 0.86%. Sequencing used naive CD8+ T cells from blood, with Jurkat cell RNA spiked in. Subset in this sample: FACS-sorted CD8+CD4-CCR7+CD45RA+ naive T cells. These receptors were collected from a human donor in good health. Some libraries in this study had Jurkat cell RNA spiked in.

V and J are TRBV28 and TRBJ2-1; D is possibly TRBD1 or TRBD2 (6 bases each). V gave up 6 bases and J gave up 0 bases, with 15 bases separating them. The CDR3 consists of 16 residues. CDR1 is MDHEN and CDR2 is SYDVKM in the germline V gene. The DNA for the CDR3 is TGTGCCAGCAGCCTTCGGGGGCCGAGCTCCTACAATGAGCAGTTCTTC. Encoded protein: CASSLRGPSSYNEQFF. Combining the CDR3 with reference TRBV28 and TRBJ2-1 gives the whole variable domain DVKVTQSSRYLVKRTGEKVFLECVQDMDHENMFWYRQDPGLGLRLIYFSYDVKMKEKGDIPEGYSVSREKKERFSLILESASTNQTSMYLCASSLRGPSSYNEQFFGPGTRLTVL.

This clonotype was observed a few times. A read error may explain this, as a much larger clone is one base away. V is TRBV29-1 and J is TRBJ2-3; no clear D. Germline values: CDR1 SQVTM, CDR2 ANQGSEA. V lost 7 bases to trimming and J lost 2 bases, with 13 bases between them. The CDR3 spans 13 residues. The CDR3 bases are TGCAGCGAGAGACTTAGTAACACAGATACGCAGTATTTT. Its translation: CSERLSNTDTQYF.

The sample holds many counts of this clonotype. The chain is built from TRBV29-1 and TRBJ2-7; TRBD1 matches 9 bases. V shed 7 bases and J 0 bases; nucleotides not matched to a gene: 16. CDR1 is SQVTM, CDR2 ANQGSEA, per germline. There are 17 residues in the CDR3. In DNA, the CDR3 is TGCAGCGCAGTTTGTCGCCGGACAGGGGATAGCTCCTACGAGCAGTACTTC. This sequence encodes CSAVCRRTGDSSYEQYF.

Of note for this clonotype: With a much larger clone just one base away, this may be a read error. V is TRBV2 and J is TRBJ1-6; possible D gene TRBD1, 5 bases. The CDR3 loop spans 17 amino acids. The germline gives CDR1 SNHLY, CDR2 FYNNEI. This CDR3 reads CTSSEDEGSSYNSPLHF. The CDR3 coding sequence is TGTACCAGCAGTGAAGATGAGGGGAGCTCCTATAATTCACCCCTCCACTTT. Full variable domain (missing parts from reference TRBV2 and TRBJ1-6): EPEVTQTPSHQVTQMGQEVILRCVPISNHLYFYWYRQILGQKVEFLVSFYNNEISEKSEIFDDQFSVERPDGSNFTLKIRSTKLEDSAMYFCTSSEDEGSSYNSPLHFGNGTRLTVT.

The J gene is TRBJ1-4, the V gene TRBV27; D is unclear. From germline, CDR1 is MNHEY and CDR2 SMNVEV (reference sequence). Trimming pared 8 bases from V and 0 bases from J, leaving 16 bases between. The CDR3 extends over 16 amino acids. The CDR3 sequence is CASGPTRRATNEKLFF. CDR3 in DNA: TGTGCCAGCGGCCCCACCAGAAGAGCAACTAATGAAAAACTGTTTTTT.

Worth noting for this clonotype: A much bigger clone sits one base away, suggesting this may be a read error. V usage is TRBV27 and J usage is TRBJ2-7, with D possibly TRBD2 on 6 matching bases. Germline V gene lookup returns CDR1 MNHEY and CDR2 SMNVEV (reference sequence). The ends were cut back, 10 bases at V and 2 bases at J, with 12 bases in the middle. The length of the CDR3 is 12 residues. CDR3 amino acids: CATRRVPYEQYF. The CDR3 DNA reads as TGTGCCACCCGGAGGGTTCCCTACGAGCAGTACTTC.